A selection of T cell receptor beta chains follows, all from one sample in a study of blood T cell repertoires in COVID-19. The table came from immunoSEQ multiplex PCR; TCRdb's copy has only in-frame clones and leaves some out. The repertoire holds 190,000 or so clones, with over 75% as singletons. The sample taken for sequencing was peripheral blood. Receptors originate from a man aged 50 to 60 who had recovered from COVID-19. The CDR3 runs from the conserved cysteine through the conserved F or W. The order of the fields is CDR3 length, clone size, V gene, D gene, J gene, CDR3 protein, CDR3 DNA. D genes are given only for firm matches. Size is stated for part of the rows, as once, few or many counts, or as a class when the clone is expanded.

cdr3_length: 16
clone_size: NA
v_call: TRBV18
d_call: TRBD2
j_call: TRBJ2-3
cdr3_aa: CASSTGLAGFTDTQYF
cdr3_nt: TGTGCCAGCTCAACAGGACTAGCGGGGTTCACAGATACGCAGTATTTT

cdr3_length: 13
clone_size: many
v_call: TRBV19
d_call: NA
j_call: TRBJ2-7
cdr3_aa: CASSPGQTNEQYF
cdr3_nt: TGTGCCAGTAGTCCCGGACAGACCAACGAGCAGTACTTC

cdr3_length: 16
clone_size: few
v_call: TRBV18
d_call: TRBD1
j_call: TRBJ1-5
cdr3_aa: CASSPTGQGNNQPQHF
cdr3_nt: TGTGCCAGCTCACCTACCGGACAGGGGAACAATCAGCCCCAGCATTTT

cdr3_length: 16
clone_size: NA
v_call: TRBV7-2
d_call: NA
j_call: TRBJ1-5
cdr3_aa: CASSLAFLGVDQPQHF
cdr3_nt: TGTGCCAGCAGCTTAGCATTTCTAGGGGTGGATCAGCCCCAGCATTTT

cdr3_length: 14
clone_size: NA
v_call: TRBV28
d_call: TRBD2
j_call: TRBJ2-7
cdr3_aa: CASSLGGSLYEQYF
cdr3_nt: TGTGCCAGCAGTTTAGGCGGGAGTCTCTACGAGCAGTACTTC

cdr3_length: 17
clone_size: NA
v_call: TRBV7-2
d_call: NA
j_call: TRBJ2-1
cdr3_aa: CASSNSRGGSSYNEQFF
cdr3_nt: TGTGCCAGCAGCAACTCCCGGGGAGGTAGTTCCTACAATGAGCAGTTCTTC

cdr3_length: 14
clone_size: NA
v_call: TRBV28
d_call: NA
j_call: TRBJ1-1
cdr3_aa: CASRKQGLNTEAFF
cdr3_nt: TGTGCCAGCAGGAAACAGGGATTGAACACTGAAGCTTTCTTT

cdr3_length: 11
clone_size: NA
v_call: TRBV10-3
d_call: NA
j_call: TRBJ1-2
cdr3_aa: CAISESGQYTF
cdr3_nt: TGTGCCATCAGTGAGTCTGGACAGTACACCTTC

cdr3_length: 16
clone_size: once
v_call: TRBV18
d_call: TRBD1
j_call: TRBJ1-2
cdr3_aa: CASSYASGQDDYGYTF
cdr3_nt: TGTGCCAGCTCGTACGCCTCGGGACAGGATGACTATGGCTACACCTTC

cdr3_length: 14
clone_size: few
v_call: TRBV28
d_call: TRBD1
j_call: TRBJ1-6
cdr3_aa: CASSLTGGVSPLHF
cdr3_nt: TGTGCCAGCAGCCTCACAGGGGGCGTATCACCCCTCCACTTT

cdr3_length: 16
clone_size: NA
v_call: TRBV5-4
d_call: TRBD2
j_call: TRBJ2-1
cdr3_aa: CASSLYKLAGDNEQFF
cdr3_nt: TGTGCCAGCAGCTTATATAAGCTAGCGGGTGACAATGAGCAGTTCTTC

cdr3_length: 16
clone_size: NA
v_call: TRBV4-1
d_call: TRBD1
j_call: TRBJ2-1
cdr3_aa: CASSPRPGQGADEQFF
cdr3_nt: TGCGCCAGCAGCCCTAGGCCGGGACAGGGGGCCGATGAGCAGTTCTTC